This TCR beta chain was obtained from a study of Ad26.COV2.S vaccination and SARS-CoV-2 variants. In the study overall: Participants got Ad26.COV2.S intramuscularly, once or twice 56 days apart.

The data were produced by immunoSEQ multiplex PCR, yet TCRdb's version contains in-frame clones alone and is incomplete. The profile covers approximately 340,000 clones, with about 85% appearing a single time and 2.5% to 3.5% taken by the ten largest. The treatment: around 19 received Ad26.COV2.S at low or high dose, single or two shots; 5 received placebo; per-sample allocation not given. Specimen acquisition occurred on day 63 following the initial vaccine or placebo injection. Germline V gene lookup returns CDR1 MDHEN and CDR2 SYDVKM. This CDR3 is built from 11 residues. V was trimmed by 8 bases and J by 5 bases, leaving 10 bases between them.

Source: peripheral blood, taken in a trial of Ad26.COV2.S vaccine versus placebo. The chain uses TRBV28 and TRBJ2-7; unclear D gene. This sequence was found in a person between 18 and 65 years old who received the Ad26.COV2.S COVID-19 vaccine or a placebo. The DNA of the CDR3 is TGTGCCAGCGAAGAACTTGACGAGCAGTACTTC. This sequence encodes CASEELDEQYF.